One and the same sample provided the 10 T cell receptor beta chains below, sequenced in a study of T cells in Graves' hyperthyroidism and ophthalmopathy. Amplified TCR beta CDR3 regions derived from RNA transcripts. First-round RT-PCR of the TCR CDR3 relied on the HTBI primer set. One entry per CDR3 protein, called by TCRdb with MiXCR from the multiplex PCR reads. There are fewer than 550,000 distinct CDR3 sequences in the sample; around a quarter occur only once, and about 10% lies in the top ten. Sequenced input: blood. These receptors were collected from a woman in her 30s with Graves' ophthalmopathy.

The J gene is TRBJ1-5, the V gene TRBV14; D is ambiguous. V dropped 1 base and J dropped 6 bases, with 7 bases sitting between them. Germline lookup yields CDR1 SGHDN and CDR2 FVKESK. This CDR3 has 13 amino acids. The chain's CDR3 is CASSQGSAQPQHF. In DNA form, the CDR3 reads TGTGCCAGCAGCCAAGGATCAGCTCAGCCCCAGCATTTT.

This clonotype came up many times. The gene calls are TRBV11-3 and TRBJ2-2, with D hard to call. The CDR3 loop spans 14 amino acids. Germline loops: CDR1 SGHNT, CDR2 YENEEA. V shed 5 bases and J shed 6 bases, with 13 bases lying between them. Here the CDR3 DNA reads TGTGCCAGCAGCCCCTACGACTCCTCCGGGGAGCTGTTTTTT. Its translation is CASSPYDSSGELFF.

At least ten counts were recorded for this clonotype. The chain has TRBV6-2 or TRBV6-3 and TRBJ1-5; D gene uncertain. Trimming left V 8 bases short and J 0 bases short, with 8 bases between. The CDR3 covers 13 residues. Germline V gene lookup returns CDR1 MNHEY and CDR2 SVGEGT. The CDR3 here is CASERDSNQPQHF. The CDR3 region has the DNA TGTGCCAGCGAAAGGGATAGCAATCAGCCCCAGCATTTT.

This clonotype was observed many times. The rearrangement uses TRBV12-3 or TRBV12-4 and TRBJ1-5, with 12 bases aligning to TRBD1. The CDR3 sequence is 16 residues long. The junction had 10 bases not matched to a gene; V was cut back by 6 bases and J by 7 bases. The CDR3 coding sequence is TGTGCCAGCAGCCCCCCCGGGACAGGGGGCGGGCAGCCCCAGCATTTT. Translation gives CASSPPGTGGGQPQHF.

This clonotype has a count of ten or more. The chain recombines TRBV6-5 with TRBJ2-5; TRBD2 agrees at 7 bases. V gave up 4 bases and J gave up 5 bases; unmatched junction bases: 4. Germline CDR1 MNHEY, CDR2 SVGAGI. CDR3 length: 13 residues. CDR3 coding DNA: TGTGCCAGCAGTTGGAGGGAGGGGGAGACCCAGTACTTC. It specifies CASSWREGETQYF.

V usage is TRBV5-1 and J usage is TRBJ2-7; no firm D call. Germline loops: CDR1 SGHRS, CDR2 YFSETQ. The V gene lost 0 bases and the J gene lost 3 bases, with 7 bases spanning the gap. The CDR3 is 13 amino acids. The CDR3 DNA follows: TGCGCCAGCAGCTTGGTTACCGGCTACGAGCAGTACTTC. Its translation: CASSLVTGYEQYF. Drawing the rest from reference TRBV5-1 and TRBJ2-7, the complete variable domain is KAGVTQTPRYLIKTRGQQVTLSCSPISGHRSVSWYQQTPGQGLQFLFEYFSETQRNKGNFPGRFSGRQFSNSRSEMNVSTLELGDSALYLCASSLVTGYEQYFGPGTRLTVT.

The table lists this clonotype with many counts. The chain combines TRBV6-2 or TRBV6-3 with TRBJ1-1; 8 bases map to TRBD1. There are 16 residues in the CDR3. Germline loops: CDR1 MNHEY, CDR2 SVGEGT. Losses at the gene ends were 6 bases for V and 4 bases for J; bases not matched to a gene: 13. CDR3 residues: CASRPVLGQAITEAFF. CDR3 DNA: TGTGCCAGCAGGCCGGTATTGGGACAGGCAATCACTGAAGCTTTCTTT.

The rearrangement uses TRBV2 and TRBJ2-7; perhaps TRBD1 as D (6 bases). Germline CDR1 SNHLY, CDR2 FYNNEI. Trimming cost V 7 bases and J 2 bases, with 18 bases left between them. This CDR3 is 15 amino acids long. The CDR3 here is CASKGSPGATYEQYF. As DNA, the CDR3 is TGTGCCAGCAAAGGGTCGCCAGGGGCGACCTACGAGCAGTACTTC.

The chain couples TRBV29-1 to TRBJ1-2; 9 positions agree with TRBD1. The CDR3 totals 14 residues. Looked up from germline, CDR1 is SQVTM and CDR2 is ANQGSEA. V shed 7 bases, J shed 7 bases, and the junction held 13 bases outside the gene matches. Here the CDR3 reads CSAGTGLQGGGYTF. The CDR3 coding sequence is TGCAGCGCCGGGACAGGGCTCCAAGGAGGTGGCTACACCTTC.

In its sample, this clonotype was seen many times. CDR3 DNA: TGTGCCAGCAGCTTGGGCGGAATTAACTATGGCTACACCTTC. This sequence encodes CASSLGGINYGYTF. The chain is built from TRBV5-6 and TRBJ1-2; D gene unclear. Germline values: CDR1 SGHDT, CDR2 YYEEEE. This CDR3 has 14 residues. The V gene lost 0 bases and the J gene lost 1 base, with 7 bases spanning the gap.